This note documents a single TCR beta chain sequence. The CDR3 covers 15 residues. The V end lost 2 bases, the J end lost 2 bases, and 12 bases lay between the germline ends. Germline V gene lookup returns CDR1 SGDLS and CDR2 YYNGEE. Followed longitudinally, the Seattle patients had been enrolled during active infection. This entry comes from a study of blood T cell repertoires in COVID-19. For the study at large: Acute and convalescent COVID-19 samples came from the United States, Italy and Spain. Sources were T cells, B-cell-depleted T cells, or PBMCs; the material itself was cDNA or gDNA.

Original processing notes: Amplification of reference gene primers provided the estimated nucleated cell counts. Clones were sequenced by immunoSEQ multiplex PCR, and TCRdb holds only the in-frame ones, with some missing. The V and J calls and the clone size are those of that table, but D and trimming were determined from the DNA. The table lists some 290,000 clones, 90% of them singletons. Material: peripheral blood. The rearrangement links TRBV9 to TRBJ2-3, with D tentatively TRBD2 (6 bases). The sequence came from a woman aged 25 to 39 with COVID-19, enrolled during active disease. CDR3 residues: CASSVRGDYTDTQYF. The DNA for the CDR3 is TGTGCCAGCAGCGTCCGCGGGGATTACACAGATACGCAGTATTTT.